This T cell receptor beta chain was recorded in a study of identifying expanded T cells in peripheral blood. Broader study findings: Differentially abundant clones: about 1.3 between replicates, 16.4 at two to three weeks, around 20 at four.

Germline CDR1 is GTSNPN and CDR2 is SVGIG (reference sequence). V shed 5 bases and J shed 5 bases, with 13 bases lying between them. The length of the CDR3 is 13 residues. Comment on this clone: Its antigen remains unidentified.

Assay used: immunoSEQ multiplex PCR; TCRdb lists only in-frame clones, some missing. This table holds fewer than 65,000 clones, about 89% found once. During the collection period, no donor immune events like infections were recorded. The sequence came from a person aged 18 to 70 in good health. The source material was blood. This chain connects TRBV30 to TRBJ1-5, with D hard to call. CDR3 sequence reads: CAWDNGLDQPQHF. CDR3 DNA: TGTGCCTGGGATAACGGGTTAGATCAGCCCCAGCATTTT.